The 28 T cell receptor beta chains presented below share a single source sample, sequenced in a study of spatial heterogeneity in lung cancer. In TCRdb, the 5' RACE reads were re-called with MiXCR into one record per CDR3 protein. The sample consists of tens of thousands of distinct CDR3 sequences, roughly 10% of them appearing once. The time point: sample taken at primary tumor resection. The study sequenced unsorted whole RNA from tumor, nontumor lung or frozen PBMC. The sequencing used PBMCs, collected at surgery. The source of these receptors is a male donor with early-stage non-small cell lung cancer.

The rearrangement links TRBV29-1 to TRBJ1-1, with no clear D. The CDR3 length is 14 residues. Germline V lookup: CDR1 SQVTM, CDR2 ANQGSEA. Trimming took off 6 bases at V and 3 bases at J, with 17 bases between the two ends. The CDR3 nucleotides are TGCAGCGTACCAGATAACCTTCAGGACACTGAAGCTTTCTTT. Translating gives CSVPDNLQDTEAFF.

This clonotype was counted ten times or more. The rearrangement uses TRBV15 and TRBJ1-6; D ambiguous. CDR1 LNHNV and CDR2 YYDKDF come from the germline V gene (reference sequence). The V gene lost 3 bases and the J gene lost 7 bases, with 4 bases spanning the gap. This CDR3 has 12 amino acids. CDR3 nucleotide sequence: TGTGCCACCAGCAGGGTAAATTCACCCCTCCACTTT. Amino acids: CATSRVNSPLHF.

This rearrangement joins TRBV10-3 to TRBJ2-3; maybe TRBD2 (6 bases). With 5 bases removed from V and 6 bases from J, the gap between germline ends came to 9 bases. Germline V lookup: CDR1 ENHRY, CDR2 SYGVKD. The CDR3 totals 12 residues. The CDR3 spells CAISSRGDTQYF. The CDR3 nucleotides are TGTGCCATCAGTTCCCGGGGGGATACGCAGTATTTT.

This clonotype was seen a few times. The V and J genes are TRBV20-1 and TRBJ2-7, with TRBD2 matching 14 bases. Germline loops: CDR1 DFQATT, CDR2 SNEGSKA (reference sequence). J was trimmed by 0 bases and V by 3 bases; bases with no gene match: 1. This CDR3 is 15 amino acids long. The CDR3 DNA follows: TGCAGTGCTAGGGGGACTAGCGGGAGCTCCTACGAGCAGTACTTC. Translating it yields CSARGTSGSSYEQYF.

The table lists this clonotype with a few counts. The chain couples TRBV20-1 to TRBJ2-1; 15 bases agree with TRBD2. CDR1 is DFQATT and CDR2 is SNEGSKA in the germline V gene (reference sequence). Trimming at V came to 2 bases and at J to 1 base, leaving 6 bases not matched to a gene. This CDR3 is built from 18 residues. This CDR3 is CSARKGLAGGRSYNEQFF. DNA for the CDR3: TGCAGTGCTAGAAAGGGACTAGCGGGAGGTCGATCCTACAATGAGCAGTTCTTC.

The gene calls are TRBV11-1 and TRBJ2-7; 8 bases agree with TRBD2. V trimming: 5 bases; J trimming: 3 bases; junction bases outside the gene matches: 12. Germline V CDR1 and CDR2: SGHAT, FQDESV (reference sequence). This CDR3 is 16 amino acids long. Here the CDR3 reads CASSLTGLGSRYEQYF. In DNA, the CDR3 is TGTGCCAGCAGCCTAACGGGACTAGGAAGTCGCTACGAGCAGTACTTC.

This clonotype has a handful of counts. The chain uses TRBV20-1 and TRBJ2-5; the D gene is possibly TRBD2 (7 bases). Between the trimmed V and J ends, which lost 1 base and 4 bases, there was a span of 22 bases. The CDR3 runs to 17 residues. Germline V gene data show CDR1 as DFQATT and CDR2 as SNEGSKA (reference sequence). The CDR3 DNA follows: TGCAGTGCTAGAGGCCACCGGGGGGCTCAAAGGGTAGAGACCCAGTACTTC. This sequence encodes CSARGHRGAQRVETQYF.

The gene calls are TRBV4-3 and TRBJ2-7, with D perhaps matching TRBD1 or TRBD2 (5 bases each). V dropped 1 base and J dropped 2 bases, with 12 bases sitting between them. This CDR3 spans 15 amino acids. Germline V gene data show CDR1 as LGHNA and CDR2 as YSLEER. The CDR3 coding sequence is TGCGCCAGCAGCCAAGGACTGGGGGTCCCCTACGAGCAGTACTTC. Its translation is CASSQGLGVPYEQYF.

The CDR3 DNA is TGCGCCAGCAGCTTGGGGACTAGTAGCGCGGAGACCCAGTACTTC. Translated, it gives CASSLGTSSAETQYF. The chain is built from TRBV5-1 and TRBJ2-5, with 7 bases identical to TRBD2. The junction had 7 bases not matched to a gene; V was cut back by 0 bases and J by 5 bases. The CDR3 runs to 15 residues. Germline CDR1 and CDR2: SGHRS and YFSETQ.

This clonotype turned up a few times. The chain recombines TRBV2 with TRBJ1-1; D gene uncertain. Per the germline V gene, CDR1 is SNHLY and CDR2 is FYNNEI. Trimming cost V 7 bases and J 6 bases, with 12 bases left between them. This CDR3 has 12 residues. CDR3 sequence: CASTGPGAEAFF. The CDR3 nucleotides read TGTGCCAGCACCGGGCCGGGCGCTGAAGCTTTCTTT.

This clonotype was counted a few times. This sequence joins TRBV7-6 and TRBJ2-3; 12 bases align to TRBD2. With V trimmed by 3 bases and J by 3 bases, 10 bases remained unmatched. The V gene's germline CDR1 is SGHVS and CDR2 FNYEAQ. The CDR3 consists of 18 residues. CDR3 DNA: TGTGCCAGCAGCTTTCCGACTAGCGGGAGTTCTCGGACAGATACGCAGTATTTT. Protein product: CASSFPTSGSSRTDTQYF.

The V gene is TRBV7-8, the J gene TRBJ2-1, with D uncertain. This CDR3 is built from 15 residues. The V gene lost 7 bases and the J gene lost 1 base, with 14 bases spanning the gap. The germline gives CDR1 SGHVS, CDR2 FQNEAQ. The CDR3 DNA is TGTGCCAGCAACGAGCGCTTAGGGTCCTACAATGAGCAGTTCTTC. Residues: CASNERLGSYNEQFF.

The CDR3 region has the DNA TGTGCCAGCAGTTACTCCCCGATTAGCACAGATACGCAGTATTTT. Protein product: CASSYSPISTDTQYF. V and J are TRBV6-5 and TRBJ2-3; no reliable D call. V was trimmed by 0 bases and J by 0 bases, leaving 7 bases between them. The CDR3 is made up of 15 amino acids. Germline assignment: CDR1 MNHEY and CDR2 SVGAGI.

Written as DNA, the CDR3 is TGTGCCAGCAGCTCGTCCAGGGGGAAGGGCACCGGGGAGCTGTTTTTT. Its translation: CASSSSRGKGTGELFF. The genes are TRBV11-3 and TRBJ2-2; 7 bases line up with TRBD1. The CDR3 is 16 amino acids. J gave up 4 bases and V 4 bases, and 9 bases lay outside the gene matches. The germline gives CDR1 SGHNT, CDR2 YENEEA.

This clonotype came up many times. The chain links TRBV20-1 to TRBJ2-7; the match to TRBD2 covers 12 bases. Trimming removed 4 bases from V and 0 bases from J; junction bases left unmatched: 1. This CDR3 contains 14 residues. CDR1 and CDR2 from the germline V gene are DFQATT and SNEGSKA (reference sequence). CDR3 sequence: CSATSGRASYEQYF. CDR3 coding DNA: TGCAGTGCTACTAGCGGGAGGGCCTCCTACGAGCAGTACTTC.

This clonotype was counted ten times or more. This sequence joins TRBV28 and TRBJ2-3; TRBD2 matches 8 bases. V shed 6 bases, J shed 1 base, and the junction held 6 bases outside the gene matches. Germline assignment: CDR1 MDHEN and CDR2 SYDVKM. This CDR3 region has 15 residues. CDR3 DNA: TGTGCCAGCAGCACCAGCGGGAGAGGCACAGATACGCAGTATTTT. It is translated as CASSTSGRGTDTQYF.

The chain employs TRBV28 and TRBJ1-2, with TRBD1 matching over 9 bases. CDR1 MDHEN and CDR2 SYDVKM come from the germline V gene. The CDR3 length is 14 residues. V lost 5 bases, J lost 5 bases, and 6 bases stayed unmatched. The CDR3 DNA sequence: TGTGCCAGCAGTCTGGGACAGGGTGATTATGGCTACACCTTC. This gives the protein CASSLGQGDYGYTF.

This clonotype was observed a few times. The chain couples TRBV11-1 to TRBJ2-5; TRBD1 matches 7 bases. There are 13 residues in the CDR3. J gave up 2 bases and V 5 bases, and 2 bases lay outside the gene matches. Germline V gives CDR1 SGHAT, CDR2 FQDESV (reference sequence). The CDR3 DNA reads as TGTGCCAGCAGCGGGACAGATCAAGAGACCCAGTACTTC. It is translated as CASSGTDQETQYF. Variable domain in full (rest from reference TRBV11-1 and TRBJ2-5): EAEVAQSPRYKITEKSQAVAFWCDPISGHATLYWYRQILGQGPELLVQFQDESVVDDSQLPKDRFSAERLKGVDSTLKIQPAELGDSAMYLCASSGTDQETQYFGPGTRLLVL.

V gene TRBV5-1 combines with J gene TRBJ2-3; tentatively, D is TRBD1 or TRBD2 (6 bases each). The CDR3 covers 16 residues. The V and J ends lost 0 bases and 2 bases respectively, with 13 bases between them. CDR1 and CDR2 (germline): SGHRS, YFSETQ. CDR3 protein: CASSLDPGAPTDTQYF. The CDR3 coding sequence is TGCGCCAGCAGCTTGGACCCGGGGGCCCCCACAGATACGCAGTATTTT.

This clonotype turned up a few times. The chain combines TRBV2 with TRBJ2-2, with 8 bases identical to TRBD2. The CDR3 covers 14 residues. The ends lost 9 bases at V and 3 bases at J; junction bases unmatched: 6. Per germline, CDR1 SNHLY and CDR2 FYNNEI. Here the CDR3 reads CARRAGAYTGELFF. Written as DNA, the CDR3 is TGTGCCAGACGAGCGGGGGCGTACACCGGGGAGCTGTTTTTT.

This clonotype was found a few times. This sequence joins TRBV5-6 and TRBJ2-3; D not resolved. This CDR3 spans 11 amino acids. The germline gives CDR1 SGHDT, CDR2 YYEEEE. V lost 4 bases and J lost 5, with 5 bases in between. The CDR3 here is CASSQEDTQYF. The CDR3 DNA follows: TGTGCCAGCAGCCAGGAAGATACGCAGTATTTT. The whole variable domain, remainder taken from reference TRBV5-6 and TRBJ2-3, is DAGVTQSPTHLIKTRGQQVTLRCSPKSGHDTVSWYQQALGQGPQFIFQYYEEEERQRGNFPDRFSGHQFPNYSSELNVNALLLGDSALYLCASSQEDTQYFGPGTRLTVL.

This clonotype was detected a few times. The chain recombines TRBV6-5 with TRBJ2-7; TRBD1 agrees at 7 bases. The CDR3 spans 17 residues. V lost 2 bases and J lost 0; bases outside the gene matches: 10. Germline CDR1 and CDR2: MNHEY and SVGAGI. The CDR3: CASSYRPGTADSYEQYF. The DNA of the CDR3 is TGTGCCAGCAGTTACCGGCCCGGGACAGCCGACTCCTACGAGCAGTACTTC.

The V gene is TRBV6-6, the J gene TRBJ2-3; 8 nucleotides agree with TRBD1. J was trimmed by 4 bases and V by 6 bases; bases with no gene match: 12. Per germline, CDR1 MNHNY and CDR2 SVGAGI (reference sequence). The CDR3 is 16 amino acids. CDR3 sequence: CASRPNQGARADTQYF. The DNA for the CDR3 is TGTGCCAGCAGACCCAACCAGGGGGCAAGGGCAGATACGCAGTATTTT.

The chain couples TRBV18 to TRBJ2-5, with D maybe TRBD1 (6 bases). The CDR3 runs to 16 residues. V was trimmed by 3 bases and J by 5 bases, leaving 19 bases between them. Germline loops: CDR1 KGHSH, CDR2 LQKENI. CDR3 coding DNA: TGTGCCAGCTCACCTAACAGGGCGAGCATCGACGAGACCCAGTACTTC. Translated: CASSPNRASIDETQYF. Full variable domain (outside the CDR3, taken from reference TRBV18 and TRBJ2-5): NAGVMQNPRHLVRRRGQEARLRCSPMKGHSHVYWYRQLPEEGLKFMVYLQKENIIDESGMPKERFSAEFPKEGPSILRIQQVVRGDSAAYFCASSPNRASIDETQYFGPGTRLLVL.

The CDR3 DNA reads TGCAGTGCTAGTCGTGTGTTTGGGAGCACCGGGGAGCTGTTTTTT. Encoded protein: CSASRVFGSTGELFF. The chain joins TRBV20-1 to TRBJ2-2; tentative D call: TRBD2 (5 bases). The germline V and J ends were trimmed by 3 bases and 4 bases, with 15 bases remaining between them. CDR3 size: 15 residues. Germline V gene lookup returns CDR1 DFQATT and CDR2 SNEGSKA (reference sequence).

The CDR3 DNA sequence: TGTGCCAGCAGCCCCAGGACAGGGGGGAATGAGCAGTTCTTC. This translates into CASSPRTGGNEQFF. This sequence joins TRBV3-1 and TRBJ2-1, with 10 bases identical to TRBD1. The CDR3 has 14 residues. V gave up 4 bases and J gave up 7 bases; unmatched junction bases: 4. CDR1 LGHDT and CDR2 YNNKEL come from the germline V gene (reference sequence).

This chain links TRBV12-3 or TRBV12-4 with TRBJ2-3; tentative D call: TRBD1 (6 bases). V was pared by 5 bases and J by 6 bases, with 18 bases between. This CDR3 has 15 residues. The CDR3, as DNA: TGTGCCAGCAGTCCACCCCAGGGGTGGTCGGATACGCAGTATTTT. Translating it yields CASSPPQGWSDTQYF.

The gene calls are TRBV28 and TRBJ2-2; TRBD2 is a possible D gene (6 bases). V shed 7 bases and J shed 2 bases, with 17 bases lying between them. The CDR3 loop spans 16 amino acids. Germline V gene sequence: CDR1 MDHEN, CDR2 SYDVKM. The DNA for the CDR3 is TGTGCCAGCAAAGAGTCTGGGGGAGGCAACACCGGGGAGCTGTTTTTT. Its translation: CASKESGGGNTGELFF.